This T cell receptor beta chain was recorded in a study of OX40 agonist ivuxolimab in advanced cancers. On the study more broadly: In three patients, partial responses were observed, one with hepatocellular carcinoma and two with cutaneous melanoma.

This clone was seen only once. Its target is not known. V lost 0 bases and J lost 3, with 12 bases in between. The CDR3 consists of 17 residues. Germline V gene lookup returns CDR1 LNHNV and CDR2 YYDKDF (reference sequence). Study-wide points: In the expanded peripheral T cells, antigen specificity was never determined. Among T cells, CD8+ cells averaged more expanded clones than CD4+ cells. Partial responders treated at 0.1-3.0 mg/kg exhibited clonal expansion among the lowest measured.

Libraries were prepared by immunoSEQ multiplex PCR; TCRdb keeps only in-frame clonotypes and omits some of them. The sample contains roughly 62,000 clones, less than 90% of which appear only once. The sequence was obtained from an adult with an advanced solid tumor such as melanoma, head and neck, liver or kidney cancer. The sequences come from CD4+ or CD8+ T cells sorted from blood, collected in a trial of the OX40 agonist ivuxolimab. The chain recombines TRBV15 with TRBJ2-6; D might be TRBD1 (6 bases). The CDR3 reads CATSRDPAGVGANVLTF. The CDR3 nucleotides read TGTGCCACCAGCAGAGATCCGGCAGGGGTTGGGGCCAACGTCCTGACTTTC.